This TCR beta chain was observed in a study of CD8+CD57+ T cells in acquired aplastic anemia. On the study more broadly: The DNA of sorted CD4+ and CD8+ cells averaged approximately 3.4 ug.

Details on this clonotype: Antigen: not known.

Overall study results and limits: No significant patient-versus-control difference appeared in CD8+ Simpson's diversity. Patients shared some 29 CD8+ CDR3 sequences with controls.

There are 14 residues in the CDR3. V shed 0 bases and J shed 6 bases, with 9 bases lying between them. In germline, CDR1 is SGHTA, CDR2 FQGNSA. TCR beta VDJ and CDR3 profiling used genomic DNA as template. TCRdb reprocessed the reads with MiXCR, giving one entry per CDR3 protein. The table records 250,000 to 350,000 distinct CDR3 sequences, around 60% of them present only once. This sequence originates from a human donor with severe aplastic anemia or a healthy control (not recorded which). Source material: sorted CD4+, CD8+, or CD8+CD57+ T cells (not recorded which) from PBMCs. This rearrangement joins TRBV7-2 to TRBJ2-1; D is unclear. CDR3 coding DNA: TGTGCCAGCAGCTTAGCTCGGTCACTCAATGAGCAGTTCTTC. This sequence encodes CASSLARSLNEQFF.